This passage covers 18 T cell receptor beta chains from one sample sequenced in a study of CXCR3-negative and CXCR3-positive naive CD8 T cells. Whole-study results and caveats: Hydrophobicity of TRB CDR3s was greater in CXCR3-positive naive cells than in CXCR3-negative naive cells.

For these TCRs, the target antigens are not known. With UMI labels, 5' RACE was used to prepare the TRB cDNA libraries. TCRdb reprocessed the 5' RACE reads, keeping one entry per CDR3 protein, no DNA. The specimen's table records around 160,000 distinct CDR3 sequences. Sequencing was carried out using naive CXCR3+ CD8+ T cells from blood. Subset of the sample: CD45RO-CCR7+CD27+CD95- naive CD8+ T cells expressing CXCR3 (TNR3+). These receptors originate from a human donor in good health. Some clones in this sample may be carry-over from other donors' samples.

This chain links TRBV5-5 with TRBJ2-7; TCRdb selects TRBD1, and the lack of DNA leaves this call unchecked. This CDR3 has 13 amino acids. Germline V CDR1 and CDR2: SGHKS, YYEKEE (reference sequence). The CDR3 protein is CASSAGTDDEQYF.

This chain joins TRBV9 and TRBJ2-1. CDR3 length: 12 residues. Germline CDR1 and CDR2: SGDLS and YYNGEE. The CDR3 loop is CASSPRASEQFF.

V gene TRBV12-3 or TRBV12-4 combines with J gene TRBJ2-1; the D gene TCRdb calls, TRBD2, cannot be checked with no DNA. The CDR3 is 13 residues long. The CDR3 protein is CASRSGGLAEQFF.

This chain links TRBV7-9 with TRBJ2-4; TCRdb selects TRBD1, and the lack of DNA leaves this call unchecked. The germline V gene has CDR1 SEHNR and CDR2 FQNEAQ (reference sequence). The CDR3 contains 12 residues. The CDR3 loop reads CASSLNPGDVYF.

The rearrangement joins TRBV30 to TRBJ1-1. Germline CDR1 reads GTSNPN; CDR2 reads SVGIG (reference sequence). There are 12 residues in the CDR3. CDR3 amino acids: CAWSYRNTEAFF.

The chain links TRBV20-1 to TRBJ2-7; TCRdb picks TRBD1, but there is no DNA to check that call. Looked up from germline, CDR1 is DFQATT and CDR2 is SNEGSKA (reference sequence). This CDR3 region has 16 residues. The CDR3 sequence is CSARVPLTGHSYEQYF.

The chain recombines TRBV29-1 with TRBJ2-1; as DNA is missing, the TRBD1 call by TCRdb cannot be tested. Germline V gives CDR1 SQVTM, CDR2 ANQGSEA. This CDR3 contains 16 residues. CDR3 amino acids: CSVEDQWDGEDNEQFF.

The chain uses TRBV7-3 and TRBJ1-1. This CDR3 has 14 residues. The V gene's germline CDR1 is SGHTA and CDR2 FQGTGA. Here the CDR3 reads CASSLIALNTEAFF. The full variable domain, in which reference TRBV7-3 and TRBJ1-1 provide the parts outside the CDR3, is GAGVSQTPSNKVTEKGKYVELRCDPISGHTALYWYRQSLGQGPEFLIYFQGTGAADDSGLPNDRFFAVRPEGSVSTLKIQRTERGDSAVYLCASSLIALNTEAFFGQGTRLTVV.

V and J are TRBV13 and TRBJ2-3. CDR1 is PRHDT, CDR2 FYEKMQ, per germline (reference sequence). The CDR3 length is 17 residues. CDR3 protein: CASSSLVGGPSTDTQYF.

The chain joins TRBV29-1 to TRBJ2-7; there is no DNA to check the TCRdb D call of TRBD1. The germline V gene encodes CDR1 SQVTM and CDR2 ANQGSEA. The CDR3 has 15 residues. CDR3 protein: CSVEDRDRSSYEQYF.

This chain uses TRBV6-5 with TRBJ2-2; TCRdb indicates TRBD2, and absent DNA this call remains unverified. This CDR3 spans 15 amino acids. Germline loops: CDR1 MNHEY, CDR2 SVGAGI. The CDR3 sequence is CASNPLAANTGELFF.

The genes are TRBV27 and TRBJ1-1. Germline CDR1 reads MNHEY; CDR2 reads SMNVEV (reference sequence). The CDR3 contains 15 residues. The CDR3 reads CASSLSQAGNTEAFF.

The chain's CDR3 is CASSFVTGELFF. V and J are TRBV28 and TRBJ2-2. This CDR3 is built from 12 residues. Germline-derived CDR1 and CDR2 are MDHEN and SYDVKM.

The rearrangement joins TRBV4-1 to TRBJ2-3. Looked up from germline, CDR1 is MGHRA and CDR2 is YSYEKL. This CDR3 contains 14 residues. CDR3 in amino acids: CASSQYRRTDTQYF.

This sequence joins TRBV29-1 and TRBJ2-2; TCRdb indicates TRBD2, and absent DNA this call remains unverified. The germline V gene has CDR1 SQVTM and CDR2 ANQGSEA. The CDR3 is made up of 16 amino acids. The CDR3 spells CSVEGFGGLNTGELFF.

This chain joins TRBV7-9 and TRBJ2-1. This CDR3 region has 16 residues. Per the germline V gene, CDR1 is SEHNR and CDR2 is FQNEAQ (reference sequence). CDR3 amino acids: CASSLALAVSYNEQFF.

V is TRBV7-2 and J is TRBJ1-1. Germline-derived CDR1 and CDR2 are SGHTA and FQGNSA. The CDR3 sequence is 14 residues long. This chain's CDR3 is CASSLVKSVTEAFF.

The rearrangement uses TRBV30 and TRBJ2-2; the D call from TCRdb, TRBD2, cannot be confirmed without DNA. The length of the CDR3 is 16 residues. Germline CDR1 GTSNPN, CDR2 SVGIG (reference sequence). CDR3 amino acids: CAWSLPLAGGTGELFF.